This TCR beta chain originates from a study of CD8 T cells in ankylosing spondylitis. Study-level findings and limits: Reportedly, matched ankylosing spondylitis synovial fluid was significantly enriched for disease-linked clones. Seven or eight highly homologous variants made up a TCR beta motif, and this motif appeared characteristic of ankylosing spondylitis blood.

CDR1 SGHRS and CDR2 YFSETQ come from the germline V gene. The CDR3 loop spans 14 amino acids. Trimming pared 3 bases from V and 1 base from J, leaving 11 bases between. Libraries of TCR beta came from quantitative 5'-RACE with molecular barcodes. A single record per CDR3 protein comes from TCRdb applying MiXCR to the 5' RACE reads. This table has approximately 260,000 distinct CDR3 sequences, 7.5% to 9% appearing once. This clonotype has at least ten counts. Its matching antigen is unknown. The chain links TRBV5-1 to TRBJ2-7; no firm D call. The sequence came from a male donor with ankylosing spondylitis or in good health (not recorded which). Sequencing was done on a sample of blood, either unsorted or a sorted T cell fraction (not recorded which). The CDR3 DNA follows: TGCGCCAGCAGCTCCTTCTACCGATCCTACGAGCAGTACTTC. Amino acids: CASSSFYRSYEQYF.